This T cell receptor beta chain was sequenced for a study of blood T cells in healthy people across ages. A second PCR, run for roughly 7 to 12 cycles, used a sample-barcoded 5' primer plus a J-beta primer mix. MiXCR was run by TCRdb on the 5' RACE reads, yielding one entry per CDR3 protein. Among fewer than 2,000,000 distinct CDR3 sequences listed, around 40% were seen once. This clonotype was counted a single time. The clonotype originates from a human donor in good health. Material for sequencing was blood.

The CDR3 DNA reads as TGTGCCAGCAGTGATACAGGGGGAGGGAATCAGCCCCAGCATTTT. Its translation is CASSDTGGGNQPQHF. V and J are TRBV2 and TRBJ1-5; 8 bases agree with TRBD1. The CDR3 runs 15 residues. Germline CDR1 is SNHLY and CDR2 is FYNNEI. After removal of 3 bases from V and 4 bases from J, the junction contained 5 bases not matched to a gene.